Presented here are 31 T cell receptor beta chains from one specimen sequenced in a study of memory CD4+ T cells and cytomegalovirus serostatus. Single viable CD3+CD4+CD8-CD45RO+ cells were sorted as the memory CD4+ T cells. Produced via immunoSEQ multiplex PCR; TCRdb's table is partial and in-frame only. The sample has about 48,000 clones; roughly 78% are singletons. The sequencing sample was made of memory CD4+ T cells from blood. All receptors come from an adult in good health and CMV-seronegative.

This chain connects TRBV18 to TRBJ1-5, with a weak D call TRBD1 (5 bases). The V gene's germline CDR1 is KGHSH and CDR2 LQKENI. This CDR3 region has 14 residues. Trimming took off 6 bases at V and 5 bases at J, with 14 bases between the two ends. In nucleotides, the CDR3 is TGTGCCAGCTCCCCGACGGGGGTCGATCAGCCCCAGCATTTT. Amino acid sequence: CASSPTGVDQPQHF. The full variable domain, rest sourced from reference TRBV18 and TRBJ1-5, is NAGVMQNPRHLVRRRGQEARLRCSPMKGHSHVYWYRQLPEEGLKFMVYLQKENIIDESGMPKERFSAEFPKEGPSILRIQQVVRGDSAAYFCASSPTGVDQPQHFGDGTRLSIL.

The chain joins TRBV10-3 to TRBJ1-1; D gene unclear. Germline V gene data show CDR1 as ENHRY and CDR2 as SYGVKD. CDR3 length: 13 amino acids. Trimming removed 6 bases at V and 3 bases at J, with 11 bases between. The CDR3 region is CAIRRHTDTEAFF. As DNA, the CDR3 is TGTGCCATCAGAAGGCATACCGACACTGAAGCTTTCTTT.

The genes are TRBV4-1 and TRBJ2-3; 7 nucleotides agree with TRBD2. Germline V gene data show CDR1 as MGHRA and CDR2 as YSYEKL. Trimming took 1 base from V and 2 from J; bases not matched to a gene: 6. This CDR3 spans 16 amino acids. The CDR3 DNA follows: TGCGCCAGCAGCCAAGTTGGGCTAGCGGCCACAGATACGCAGTATTTT. It encodes CASSQVGLAATDTQYF.

This chain joins TRBV18 and TRBJ1-6; 8 nucleotides align to TRBD1. Germline V gene data show CDR1 as KGHSH and CDR2 as LQKENI. J gave up 5 bases and V 5 bases, and 2 bases lay outside the gene matches. The CDR3 is 14 residues long. The CDR3 spells CASSSTGDNSPLHF. CDR3 sequence (DNA): TGTGCCAGCTCATCGACAGGGGATAATTCACCCCTCCACTTT.

The CDR3 nucleotides are TGTGCCAGCACCTGGACAGGGCCGACCTACGAGCAGTACTTC. Translated: CASTWTGPTYEQYF. This chain connects TRBV6-1 to TRBJ2-7; 8 bases agree with TRBD1. V dropped 7 bases and J dropped 2; count of bases not matched to a gene: 7. From germline, CDR1 is MNHNS and CDR2 SASEGT. The CDR3 sequence is 14 residues long.

This chain uses TRBV15 with TRBJ2-7; 7 positions match TRBD2. V lost 0 bases to trimming and J lost 0 bases; unmatched junction nucleotides: 2. CDR3 length: 15 amino acids. CDR1 and CDR2 from the germline V gene are LNHNV and YYDKDF (reference sequence). This chain's CDR3 is CATSRERERSYEQYF. As DNA, the CDR3 is TGTGCCACCAGCAGAGAGCGGGAGCGCTCCTACGAGCAGTACTTC.

For this clone: At the DNA level, this CDR3 is encoded by other sequences in the same sample as well. The V gene is TRBV6-5, the J gene TRBJ1-5, with D maybe TRBD1 (5 bases). The CDR3 runs to 13 residues. Germline loops: CDR1 MNHEY, CDR2 SVGAGI. The ends were cut back, 7 bases at V and 6 bases at J, with 13 bases in the middle. CDR3 loop: CASTSDKSQPQHF. CDR3 nucleotide sequence: TGTGCCAGCACCTCGGACAAAAGTCAGCCCCAGCATTTT.

CDR3 loop: CATSTGPSYEQYF. In DNA form, the CDR3 reads TGTGCCACCTCCACCGGGCCTTCTTACGAGCAGTACTTC. The V call is TRBV2, the J call TRBJ2-7; D unclear. Trimming took off 10 bases at V and 4 bases at J, with 17 bases between the two ends. Germline assignment: CDR1 SNHLY and CDR2 FYNNEI. CDR3 length equals 13 residues.

The rearrangement links TRBV5-8 to TRBJ2-1; possibly TRBD1 or TRBD2 for D (6 bases each). CDR1 and CDR2 (germline): SGHTS, YDEGEE. CDR3 length: 15 amino acids. Trimming pared 5 bases from V and 5 bases from J, leaving 17 bases between. The CDR3: CASRLTGGPHNEQFF. The DNA of the CDR3 is TGTGCCAGCAGGCTGACTGGGGGGCCCCACAATGAGCAGTTCTTC. Based on the CDR3 plus reference TRBV5-8 and TRBJ2-1, the full variable domain is EAGVTQSPTHLIKTRGQQATLRCSPISGHTSVYWYQQALGLGLQFLLWYDEGEERNRGNFPPRFSGRQFPNYSSELNVNALELEDSALYLCASRLTGGPHNEQFFGPGTRLTVL.

The V gene is TRBV20-1, the J gene TRBJ1-2; D is unclear. With 5 bases removed from V and 8 bases from J, the gap between germline ends came to 12 bases. This CDR3 region has 11 residues. Germline V lookup: CDR1 DFQATT, CDR2 SNEGSKA (reference sequence). The CDR3 protein is CSAQDQVGYTF. The DNA for the CDR3 is TGCAGTGCTCAGGACCAGGTCGGCTACACCTTC.

V and J are TRBV5-5 and TRBJ1-2, with D perhaps matching TRBD1 (6 bases). In germline, CDR1 is SGHKS, CDR2 YYEKEE (reference sequence). This CDR3 comprises 15 residues. V shed 0 bases and J shed 2 bases, with 11 bases lying between them. Here the CDR3 reads CASSLGWGANYGYTF. CDR3 nucleotide sequence: TGTGCCAGCAGCTTGGGCTGGGGGGCCAACTATGGCTACACCTTC.

Only a few counts were recorded for this clone. The chain combines TRBV5-1 with TRBJ1-3; TRBD1 agrees at 9 bases. This CDR3 contains 14 residues. The V and J ends lost 6 bases and 2 bases, in that order; junction bases with no gene match: 3. From germline, CDR1 is SGHRS and CDR2 YFSETQ. CDR3 bases: TGCGCCAGCACCACAGGGGGCACTGGAAACACCATATATTTT. Translating gives CASTTGGTGNTIYF.

The chain carries TRBV19 and TRBJ1-1; D gene ambiguous. Between the trimmed V and J ends, which lost 5 bases and 1 base, there was a span of 8 bases. Per the germline V gene, CDR1 is LNHDA and CDR2 is SQIVND (reference sequence). CDR3 size: 13 residues. The CDR3 bases are TGTGCCAGTAGTGCGACATCGAACACTGAAGCTTTCTTT. It yields the protein CASSATSNTEAFF.

The V call is TRBV2, the J call TRBJ2-7; possibly TRBD1 for D (7 bases). V was pared by 5 bases and J by 7 bases, with 15 bases between. Germline values: CDR1 SNHLY, CDR2 FYNNEI. The CDR3 extends over 13 amino acids. The CDR3 coding sequence is TGTGCCAGCAGTAGCGACAGGGCGGGGGAGCAGTACTTC. It translates to CASSSDRAGEQYF.

The chain uses TRBV5-6 and TRBJ2-1, with TRBD2 as a possible D gene (5 bases). This CDR3 contains 15 residues. Germline V gene data show CDR1 as SGHDT and CDR2 as YYEEEE. Trimming cost V 0 bases and J 9 bases, with 16 bases left between them. The CDR3 protein is CASSLDAGSWFEQFF. The CDR3 DNA sequence: TGTGCCAGCAGCTTGGACGCGGGTTCATGGTTTGAGCAGTTCTTC.

The rearrangement uses TRBV30 and TRBJ2-3; D gene unclear. Germline CDR1 and CDR2: GTSNPN and SVGIG (reference sequence). This CDR3 region has 11 residues. V lost 2 bases and J 2 bases, leaving 2 bases between the germline ends. The CDR3 reads CAWSPTDTQYF. The CDR3 nucleotides are TGTGCCTGGAGTCCCACAGATACGCAGTATTTT.

The V and J genes are TRBV30 and TRBJ2-5; D is unclear. Germline-derived CDR1 and CDR2 are GTSNPN and SVGIG (reference sequence). The CDR3 contains 12 residues. The V end was cut by 0 bases, the J end by 2 bases, with 4 bases between. In nucleotides, the CDR3 is TGTGCCTGGAGTGTACAGCAAGAGACCCAGTACTTC. Protein product: CAWSVQQETQYF.

This rearrangement joins TRBV4-2 to TRBJ1-2, with 9 positions matching TRBD1. With V trimmed by 4 bases and J by 5 bases, 2 bases remained unmatched. The CDR3 spans 13 residues. The germline CDR1 and CDR2 sequences are LGHNA and YNFKEQ. The CDR3 DNA sequence: TGTGCCAGCAGCCTGGGACAGGGTTATGGCTACACCTTC. This gives the protein CASSLGQGYGYTF.

This clone appeared a few times. The chain joins TRBV30 to TRBJ1-2; 7 nucleotides align to TRBD1. The germline gives CDR1 GTSNPN, CDR2 SVGIG (reference sequence). V was clipped by 0 bases and J by 5 bases; unmatched bases: 6. This CDR3 is 14 amino acids long. CDR3 coding DNA: TGTGCCTGGAGTGTAGGGGGCCATGGGTATGGCTACACCTTC. Translating gives CAWSVGGHGYGYTF.

The chain employs TRBV29-1 and TRBJ2-5; 9 bases match TRBD2. The ends lost 8 bases at V and 4 bases at J; junction bases unmatched: 11. Per the germline V gene, CDR1 is SQVTM and CDR2 is ANQGSEA. CDR3 length: 14 residues. CDR3 DNA: TGCAGCTACCTGCCGGGACTAGCCTTAGAGACCCAGTACTTC. Its translation is CSYLPGLALETQYF. Using reference TRBV29-1 and TRBJ2-5 for the parts outside the CDR3, the full variable domain is SAVISQKPSRDICQRGTSLTIQCQVDSQVTMMFWYRQQPGQSLTLIATANQGSEATYESGFVIDKFPISRPNLTFSTLTVSNMSPEDSSIYLCSYLPGLALETQYFGPGTRLLVL.

CDR3 loop: CASSVGPEIKYEQYF. CDR3 in DNA: TGTGCCAGCAGTGTAGGACCAGAAATAAAATACGAGCAGTACTTC. V gene TRBV6-1 combines with J gene TRBJ2-7; D gene ambiguous. In germline, CDR1 is MNHNS, CDR2 SASEGT. The germline V and J ends were trimmed by 4 bases and 4 bases, with 17 bases remaining between them. CDR3 length: 15 residues.

The chain carries TRBV7-9 and TRBJ1-5; D is perhaps TRBD1 (6 bases). V lost 2 bases and J lost 7, with 21 bases in between. Germline lookup yields CDR1 SEHNR and CDR2 FQNEAQ (reference sequence). The CDR3 length is 17 residues. CDR3 region: CASSLFPPQGWGQPQHF. The CDR3 DNA reads as TGTGCCAGCAGCTTATTCCCCCCACAGGGATGGGGCCAGCCCCAGCATTTT.

The chain employs TRBV7-9 and TRBJ1-2, with TRBD1 as a possible D gene (5 bases). In germline, CDR1 is SEHNR, CDR2 FQNEAQ (reference sequence). The CDR3 totals 15 residues. V shed 1 base and J shed 0 bases, with 9 bases lying between them. In nucleotides, the CDR3 is TGTGCCAGCAGCTTAGATCGGGGGTCTAACTATGGCTACACCTTC. It codes for CASSLDRGSNYGYTF.

The chain links TRBV9 to TRBJ2-1, with TRBD2 matching 8 bases. The CDR3 has 15 residues. Germline CDR1 is SGDLS and CDR2 is YYNGEE. With 0 bases clipped from V and 5 bases from J, the junction kept 4 bases outside the gene matches. The CDR3 is CASSVEGGRNNEQFF. DNA for the CDR3: TGTGCCAGCAGCGTAGAAGGCGGGAGGAACAATGAGCAGTTCTTC.

The chain couples TRBV6-4 to TRBJ2-3; possibly TRBD1 for D (5 bases). This CDR3 contains 13 residues. Germline-derived CDR1 and CDR2 are MRHNA and SNTAGT. V lost 8 bases and J 2 bases, leaving 11 bases between the germline ends. The CDR3 spells CASSSGITDTQYF. Written as DNA, the CDR3 is TGTGCCAGCTCGTCAGGGATCACAGATACGCAGTATTTT.

The chain has TRBV2 and TRBJ1-1; perhaps TRBD1 as D (5 bases). The V gene's germline CDR1 is SNHLY and CDR2 FYNNEI. The length of the CDR3 is 14 residues. The V end was cut by 5 bases, the J end by 3 bases, with 13 bases between. As DNA, the CDR3 is TGTGCCAGCAGTTATTCCCGCAGGGACACTGAAGCTTTCTTT. Translation: CASSYSRRDTEAFF.

The DNA of the CDR3 is TGCGCCAGCAGCTCACAGGCAAATAATGAAAAACTGTTTTTT. This encodes CASSSQANNEKLFF. V and J are TRBV5-1 and TRBJ1-4; maybe TRBD1 (5 bases). The ends were cut back, 3 bases at V and 4 bases at J, with 10 bases in the middle. The CDR3 has 14 amino acids. Per the germline V gene, CDR1 is SGHRS and CDR2 is YFSETQ.

The chain couples TRBV6-1 to TRBJ2-1; D possibly corresponds to TRBD2 (6 bases). V dropped 6 bases and J dropped 0 bases, with 12 bases sitting between them. The CDR3 is 15 residues long. The germline V gene encodes CDR1 MNHNS and CDR2 SASEGT. In nucleotides, the CDR3 is TGTGCCAGCAGCCGGGGACTCACCTCCTACAATGAGCAGTTCTTC. Protein: CASSRGLTSYNEQFF.

V usage is TRBV7-9 and J usage is TRBJ1-2; 9 positions match TRBD1. Germline CDR1 and CDR2: SEHNR and FQNEAQ (reference sequence). Germline trimming cut 5 bases from V and 6 bases from J; bases unmatched to any gene: 13. CDR3 size: 16 residues. The CDR3 coding sequence is TGTGCCAGCAGCCGACTCCGGGACAGGGATTACCATGGCTACACCTTC. This gives the protein CASSRLRDRDYHGYTF.

The rearrangement joins TRBV27 to TRBJ1-5, with 11 bases identical to TRBD1. Losses at the gene ends were 5 bases for V and 0 bases for J; bases not matched to a gene: 6. The CDR3 length is 17 residues. Germline loops: CDR1 MNHEY, CDR2 SMNVEV (reference sequence). CDR3 amino acids: CASSPGTGGYSNQPQHF. The CDR3 coding sequence is TGTGCCAGCAGTCCCGGGACAGGGGGTTATAGCAATCAGCCCCAGCATTTT.

This clone was seen a few times. The chain joins TRBV5-6 to TRBJ1-2; D not resolved. This CDR3 is built from 14 residues. Germline-derived CDR1 and CDR2 are SGHDT and YYEEEE. The V end was cut by 0 bases, the J end by 5 bases, with 11 bases between. This CDR3 reads CASSLDGVGYGYTF. Written as DNA, the CDR3 is TGTGCCAGCAGCTTGGACGGCGTCGGGTATGGCTACACCTTC.